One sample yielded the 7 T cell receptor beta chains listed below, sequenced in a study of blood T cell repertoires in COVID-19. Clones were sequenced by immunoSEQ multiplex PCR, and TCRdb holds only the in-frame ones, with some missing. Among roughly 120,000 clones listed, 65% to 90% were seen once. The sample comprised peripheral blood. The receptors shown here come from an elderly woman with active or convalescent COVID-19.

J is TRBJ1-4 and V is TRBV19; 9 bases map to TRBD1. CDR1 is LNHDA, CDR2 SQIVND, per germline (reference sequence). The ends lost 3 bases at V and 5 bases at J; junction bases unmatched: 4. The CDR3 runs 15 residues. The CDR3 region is CASSIRTGANEKLFF. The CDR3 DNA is TGTGCCAGTAGTATCCGGACAGGGGCAAATGAAAAACTGTTTTTT.

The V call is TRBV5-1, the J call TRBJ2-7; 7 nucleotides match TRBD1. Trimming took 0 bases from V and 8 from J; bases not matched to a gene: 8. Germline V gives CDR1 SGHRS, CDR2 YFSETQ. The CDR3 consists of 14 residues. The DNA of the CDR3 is TGCGCCAGCAGCTTGGGACAGGGTGTGATAAAGCAGTACTTC. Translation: CASSLGQGVIKQYF.

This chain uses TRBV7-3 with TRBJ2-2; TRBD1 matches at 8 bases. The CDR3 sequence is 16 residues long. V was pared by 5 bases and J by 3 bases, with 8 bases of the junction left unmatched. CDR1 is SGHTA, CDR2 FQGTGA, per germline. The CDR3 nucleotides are TGTGCCAGCAGCGATTCAGGGGGCATGGACACCGGGGAGCTGTTTTTT. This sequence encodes CASSDSGGMDTGELFF.

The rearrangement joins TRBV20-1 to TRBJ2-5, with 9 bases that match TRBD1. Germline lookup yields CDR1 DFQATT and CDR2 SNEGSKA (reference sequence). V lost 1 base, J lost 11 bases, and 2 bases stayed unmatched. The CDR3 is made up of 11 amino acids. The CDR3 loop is CSARGGTGQYF. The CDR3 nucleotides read TGCAGTGCTAGAGGGGGGACAGGGCAGTACTTC.

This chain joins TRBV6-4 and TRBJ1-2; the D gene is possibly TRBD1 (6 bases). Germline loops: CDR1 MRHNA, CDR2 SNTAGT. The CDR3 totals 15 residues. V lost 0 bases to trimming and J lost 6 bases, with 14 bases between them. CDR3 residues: CASSDSSGGADGYTF. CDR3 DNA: TGTGCCAGCAGTGACTCGAGCGGGGGCGCGGATGGCTACACCTTC.

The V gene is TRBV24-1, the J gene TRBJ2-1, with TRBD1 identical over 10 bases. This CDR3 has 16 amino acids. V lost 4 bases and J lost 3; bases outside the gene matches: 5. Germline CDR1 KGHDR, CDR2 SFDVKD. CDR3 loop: CATSEGQGEVYNEQFF. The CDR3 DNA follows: TGTGCCACCAGTGAAGGACAGGGGGAGGTCTACAATGAGCAGTTCTTC.

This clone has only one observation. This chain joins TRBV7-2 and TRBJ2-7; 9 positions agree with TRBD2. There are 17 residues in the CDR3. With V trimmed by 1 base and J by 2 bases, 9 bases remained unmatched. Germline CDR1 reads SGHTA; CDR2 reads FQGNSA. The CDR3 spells CASSLVFISGGPYEQYF. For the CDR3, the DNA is TGTGCCAGCAGCTTAGTTTTTATTAGCGGGGGCCCCTACGAGCAGTACTTC.